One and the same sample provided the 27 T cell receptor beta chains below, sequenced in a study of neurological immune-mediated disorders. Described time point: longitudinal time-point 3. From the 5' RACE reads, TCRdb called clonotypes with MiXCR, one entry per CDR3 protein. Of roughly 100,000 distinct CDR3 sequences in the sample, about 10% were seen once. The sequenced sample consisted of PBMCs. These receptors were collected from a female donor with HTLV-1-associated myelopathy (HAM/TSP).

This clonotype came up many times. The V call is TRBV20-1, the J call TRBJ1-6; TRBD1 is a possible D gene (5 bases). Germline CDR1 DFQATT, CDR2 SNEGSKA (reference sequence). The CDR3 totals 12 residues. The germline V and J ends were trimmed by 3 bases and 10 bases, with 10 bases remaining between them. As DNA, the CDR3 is TGCAGTGCTAGCGGGACTGGGTCACCCCTCCACTTT. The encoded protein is CSASGTGSPLHF.

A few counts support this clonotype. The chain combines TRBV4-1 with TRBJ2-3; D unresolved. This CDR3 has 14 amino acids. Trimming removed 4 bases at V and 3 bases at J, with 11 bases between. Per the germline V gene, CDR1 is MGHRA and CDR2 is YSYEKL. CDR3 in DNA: TGCGCCAGCAGCCTACAACACGGGACAGATACGCAGTATTTT. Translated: CASSLQHGTDTQYF.

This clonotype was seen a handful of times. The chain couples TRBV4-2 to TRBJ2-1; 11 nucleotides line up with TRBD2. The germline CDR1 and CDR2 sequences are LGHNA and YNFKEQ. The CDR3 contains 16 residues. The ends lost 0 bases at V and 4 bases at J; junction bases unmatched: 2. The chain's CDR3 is CASSQEASGGYNEQFF. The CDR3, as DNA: TGTGCCAGCAGCCAAGAGGCTAGCGGGGGGTACAATGAGCAGTTCTTC.

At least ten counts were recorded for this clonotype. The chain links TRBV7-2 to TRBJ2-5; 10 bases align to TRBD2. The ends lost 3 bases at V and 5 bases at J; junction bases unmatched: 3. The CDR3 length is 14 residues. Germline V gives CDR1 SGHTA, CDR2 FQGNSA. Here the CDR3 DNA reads TGTGCCAGCAGCTTTATTAGCGGGGGGGAGACCCAGTACTTC. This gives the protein CASSFISGGETQYF.

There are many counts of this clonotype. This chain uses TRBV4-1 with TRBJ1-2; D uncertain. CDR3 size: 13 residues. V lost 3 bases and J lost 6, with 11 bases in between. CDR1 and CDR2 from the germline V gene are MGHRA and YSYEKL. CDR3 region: CASSQGLGNGYTF. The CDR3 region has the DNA TGCGCCAGCAGCCAGGGTTTGGGGAATGGCTACACCTTC.

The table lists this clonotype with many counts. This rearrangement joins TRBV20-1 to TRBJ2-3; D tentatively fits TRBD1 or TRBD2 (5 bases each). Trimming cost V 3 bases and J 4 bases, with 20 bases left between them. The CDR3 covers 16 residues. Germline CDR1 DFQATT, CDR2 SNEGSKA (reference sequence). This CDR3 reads CSARSPGPRSADTQYF. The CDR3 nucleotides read TGCAGTGCTAGGTCTCCGGGACCCCGATCTGCAGATACGCAGTATTTT.

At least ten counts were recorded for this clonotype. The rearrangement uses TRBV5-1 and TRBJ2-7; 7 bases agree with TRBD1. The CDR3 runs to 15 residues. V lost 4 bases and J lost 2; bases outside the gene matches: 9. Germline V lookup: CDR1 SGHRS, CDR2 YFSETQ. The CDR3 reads CASSGTGTDTYEQYF. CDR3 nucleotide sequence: TGCGCCAGCAGCGGGACCGGGACAGATACCTACGAGCAGTACTTC.

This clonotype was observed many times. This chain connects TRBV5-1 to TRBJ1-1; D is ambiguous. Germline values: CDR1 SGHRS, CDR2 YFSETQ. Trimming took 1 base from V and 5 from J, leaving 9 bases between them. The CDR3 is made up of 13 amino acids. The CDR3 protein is CASSLNPETEAFF. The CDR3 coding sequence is TGCGCCAGCAGCTTGAATCCAGAAACTGAAGCTTTCTTT.

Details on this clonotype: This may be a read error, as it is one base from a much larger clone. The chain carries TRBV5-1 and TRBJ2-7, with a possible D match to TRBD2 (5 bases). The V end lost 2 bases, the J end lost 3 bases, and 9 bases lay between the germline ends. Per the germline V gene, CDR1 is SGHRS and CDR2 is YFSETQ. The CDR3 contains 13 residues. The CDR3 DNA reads TGCGCCAGCAGCTTCGGAGGAGACTACGAGCAGTACTTC. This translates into CASSFGGDYEQYF.

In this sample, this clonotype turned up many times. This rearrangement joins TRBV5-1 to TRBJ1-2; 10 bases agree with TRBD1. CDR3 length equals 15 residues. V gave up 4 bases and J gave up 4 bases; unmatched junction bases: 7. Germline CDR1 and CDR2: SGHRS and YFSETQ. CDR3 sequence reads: CASSKPGQGRYGYTF. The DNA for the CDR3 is TGCGCCAGCAGCAAGCCGGGACAGGGGCGCTATGGCTACACCTTC.

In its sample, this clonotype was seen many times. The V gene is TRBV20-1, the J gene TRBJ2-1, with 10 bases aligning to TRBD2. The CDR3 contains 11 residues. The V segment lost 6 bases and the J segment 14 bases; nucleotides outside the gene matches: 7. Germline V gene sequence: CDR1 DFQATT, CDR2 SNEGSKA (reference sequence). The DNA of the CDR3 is TGCAGTGCCACGAAAAGCGGGGGGGAGTTCTTC. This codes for CSATKSGGEFF.

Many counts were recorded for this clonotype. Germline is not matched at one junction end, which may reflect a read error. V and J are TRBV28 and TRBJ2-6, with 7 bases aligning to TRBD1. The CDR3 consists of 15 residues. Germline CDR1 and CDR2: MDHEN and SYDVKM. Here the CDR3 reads CASTPTGNGTNVLTF. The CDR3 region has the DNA TGTGCCAGCACCCCGACAGGGAATGGGACCAACGTCCTGACTTTC.

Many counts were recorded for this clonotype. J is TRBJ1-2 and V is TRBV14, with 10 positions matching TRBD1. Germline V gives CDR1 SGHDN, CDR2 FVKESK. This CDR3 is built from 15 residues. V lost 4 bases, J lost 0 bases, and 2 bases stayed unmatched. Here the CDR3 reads CASSLGQGANYGYTF. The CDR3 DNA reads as TGTGCCAGCAGCCTAGGACAGGGGGCTAACTATGGCTACACCTTC.

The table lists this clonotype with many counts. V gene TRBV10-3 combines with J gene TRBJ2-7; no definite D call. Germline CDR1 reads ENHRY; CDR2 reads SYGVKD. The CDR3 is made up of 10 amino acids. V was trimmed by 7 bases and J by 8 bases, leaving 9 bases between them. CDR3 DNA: TGTGCCATCATTCACCACCAGCAGTACTTC. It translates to CAIIHHQQYF.

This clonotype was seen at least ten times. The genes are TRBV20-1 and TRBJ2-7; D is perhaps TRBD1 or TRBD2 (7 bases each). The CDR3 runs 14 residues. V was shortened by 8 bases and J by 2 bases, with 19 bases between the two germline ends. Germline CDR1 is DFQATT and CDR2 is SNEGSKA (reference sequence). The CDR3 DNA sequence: TGCAGTTCTGGGAGGGGGCGAGGGCCCTACGAGCAGTACTTC. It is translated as CSSGRGRGPYEQYF.

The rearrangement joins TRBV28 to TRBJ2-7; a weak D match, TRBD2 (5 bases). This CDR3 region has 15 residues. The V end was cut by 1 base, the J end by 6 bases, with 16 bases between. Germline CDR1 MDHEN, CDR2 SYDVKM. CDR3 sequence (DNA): TGTGCCAGCAGTTTATTCGGAGGTTCTGGCGGCGAGCAGTACTTC. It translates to CASSLFGGSGGEQYF.

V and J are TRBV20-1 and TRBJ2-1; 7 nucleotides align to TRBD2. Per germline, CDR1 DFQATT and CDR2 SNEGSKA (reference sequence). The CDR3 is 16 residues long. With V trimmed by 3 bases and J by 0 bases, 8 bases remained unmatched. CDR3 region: CSASSSGESSYNEQFF. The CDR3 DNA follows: TGCAGTGCTAGTTCCAGCGGGGAGAGCTCCTACAATGAGCAGTTCTTC.

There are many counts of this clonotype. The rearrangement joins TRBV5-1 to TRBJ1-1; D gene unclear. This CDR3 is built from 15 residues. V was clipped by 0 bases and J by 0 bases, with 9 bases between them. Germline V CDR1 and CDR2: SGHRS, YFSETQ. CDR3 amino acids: CASSLAEALNTEAFF. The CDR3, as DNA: TGCGCCAGCAGCTTGGCCGAGGCTTTGAACACTGAAGCTTTCTTT.

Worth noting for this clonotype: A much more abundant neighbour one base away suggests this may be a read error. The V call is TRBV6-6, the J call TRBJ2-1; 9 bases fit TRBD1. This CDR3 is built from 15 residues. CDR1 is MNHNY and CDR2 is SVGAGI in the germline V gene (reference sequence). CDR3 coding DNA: TGTGCCAGCACCGTACAGGGGGCGTCTTACAATGAGGAGTTCTTC. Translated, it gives CASTVQGASYNEEFF.

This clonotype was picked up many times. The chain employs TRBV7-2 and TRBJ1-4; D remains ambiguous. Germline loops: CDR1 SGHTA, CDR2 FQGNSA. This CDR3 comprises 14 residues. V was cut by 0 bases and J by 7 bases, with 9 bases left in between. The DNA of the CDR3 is TGTGCCAGCAGCTTAGCTTGGTCAGTTGAAAAACTGTTTTTT. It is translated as CASSLAWSVEKLFF.

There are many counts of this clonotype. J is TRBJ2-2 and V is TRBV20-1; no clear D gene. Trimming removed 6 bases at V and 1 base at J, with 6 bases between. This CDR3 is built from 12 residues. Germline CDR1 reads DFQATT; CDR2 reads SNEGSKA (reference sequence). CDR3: CSARWNTGELFF. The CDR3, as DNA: TGCAGTGCCCGCTGGAACACCGGGGAGCTGTTTTTT.

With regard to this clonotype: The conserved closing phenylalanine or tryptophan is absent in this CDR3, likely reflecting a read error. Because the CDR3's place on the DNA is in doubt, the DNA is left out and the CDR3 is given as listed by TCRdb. The CDR3 sequence is CSAFKGTSGYNEQLL. The chain joins TRBV20-1 to TRBJ2-1; the D call TRBD2 from the table was never checked on the DNA. Germline V gene sequence: CDR1 DFQATT, CDR2 SNEGSKA (reference sequence). Inclusive of both ends, the CDR3 amounts to 15 amino acids.

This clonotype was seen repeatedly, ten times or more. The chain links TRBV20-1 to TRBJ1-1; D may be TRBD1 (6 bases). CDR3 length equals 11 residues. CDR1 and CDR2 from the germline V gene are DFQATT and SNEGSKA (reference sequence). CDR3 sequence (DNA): TGCTCACTAGGGGGGAACACTGAAGCTTTCTTT. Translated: CSLGGNTEAFF.

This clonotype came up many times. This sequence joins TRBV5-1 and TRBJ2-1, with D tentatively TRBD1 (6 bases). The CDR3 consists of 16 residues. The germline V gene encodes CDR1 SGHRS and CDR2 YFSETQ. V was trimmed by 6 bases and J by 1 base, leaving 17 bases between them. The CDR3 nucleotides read TGCGCCAGCAAGGTTTGGGGGCTCCAGTCCTACAATGAGCAGTTCTTC. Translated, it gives CASKVWGLQSYNEQFF. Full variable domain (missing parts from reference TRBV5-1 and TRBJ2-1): KAGVTQTPRYLIKTRGQQVTLSCSPISGHRSVSWYQQTPGQGLQFLFEYFSETQRNKGNFPGRFSGRQFSNSRSEMNVSTLELGDSALYLCASKVWGLQSYNEQFFGPGTRLTVL.

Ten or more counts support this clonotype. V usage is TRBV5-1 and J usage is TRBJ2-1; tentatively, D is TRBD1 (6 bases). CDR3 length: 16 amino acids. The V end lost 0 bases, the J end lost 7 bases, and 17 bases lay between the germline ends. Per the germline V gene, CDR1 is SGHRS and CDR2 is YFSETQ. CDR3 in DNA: TGCGCCAGCAGCTTGGTAGTGGGGGCGATGGAAAATGAGCAGTTCTTC. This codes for CASSLVVGAMENEQFF.

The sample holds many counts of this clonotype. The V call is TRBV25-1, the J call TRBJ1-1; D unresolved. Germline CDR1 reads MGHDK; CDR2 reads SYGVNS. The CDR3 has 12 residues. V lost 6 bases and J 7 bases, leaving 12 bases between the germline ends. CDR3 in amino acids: CASRNSLNEAFF. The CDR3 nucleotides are TGTGCCAGCAGGAACTCCCTAAATGAAGCTTTCTTT. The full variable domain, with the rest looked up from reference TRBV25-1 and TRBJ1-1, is EADIYQTPRYLVIGTGKKITLECSQTMGHDKMYWYQQDPGMELHLIHYSYGVNSTEKGDLSSESTVSRIRTEHFPLTLESARPSHTSQYLCASRNSLNEAFFGQGTRLTVV.

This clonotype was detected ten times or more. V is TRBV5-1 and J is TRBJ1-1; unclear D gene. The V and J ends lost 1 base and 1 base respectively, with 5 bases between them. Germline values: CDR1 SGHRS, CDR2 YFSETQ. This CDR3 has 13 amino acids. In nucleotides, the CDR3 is TGCGCCAGCAGCTTGTTACAGAACACTGAAGCTTTCTTT. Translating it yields CASSLLQNTEAFF.